One and the same sample provided the 32 T cell receptor beta chains below, sequenced in a study of T cells in Graves' hyperthyroidism and ophthalmopathy. Amplified TCR beta CDR3 regions derived from RNA transcripts. A set of HTBI primers served as the primers for a first-round RT-PCR of the TCR CDR3. In TCRdb, the multiplex PCR reads were re-called with MiXCR into one record per CDR3 protein. Among hundreds of thousands of distinct CDR3 sequences, under 30% were seen once, and the ten largest hold about 30%. Input material: blood. All receptors come from a man aged 35 to 55 with Graves' hyperthyroidism that later progressed to Graves' ophthalmopathy.

This clonotype was counted ten times or more. This rearrangement joins TRBV20-1 to TRBJ2-7, with 10 bases fitting TRBD2. V shed 0 bases and J 6 bases; nucleotides not matched to a gene: 14. Per the germline V gene, CDR1 is DFQATT and CDR2 is SNEGSKA (reference sequence). This CDR3 comprises 17 residues. The chain's CDR3 is CSARDGRSSGRLTEQYF. CDR3 nucleotide sequence: TGCAGTGCTAGAGATGGGCGATCTAGCGGGAGACTAACCGAGCAGTACTTC.

In its sample, this clonotype was seen a few times. The rearrangement joins TRBV20-1 to TRBJ1-1, with D unclear. From germline, CDR1 is DFQATT and CDR2 SNEGSKA (reference sequence). CDR3 length: 12 residues. V lost 2 bases, J lost 7 bases, and 11 bases lay in between. The CDR3 here is CSARHPGGEAFF. As DNA, the CDR3 is TGCAGTGCTAGACACCCCGGTGGTGAAGCTTTCTTT.

This clonotype was counted many times. Given a much more abundant clone one base away, this may be a read error. This chain links TRBV12-3 or TRBV12-4 with TRBJ2-2; no definite D call. This CDR3 has 10 amino acids. Trimming took 6 bases from V and 5 from J, leaving 1 base between them. This CDR3 reads CASRTGELFF. The CDR3 DNA reads as TGTGCCAGCAGGACCGGGGAGCTGTTTTTT.

This clonotype was seen many times. The genes are TRBV6-1 and TRBJ2-5; maybe TRBD1 (5 bases). Between the trimmed V and J ends, which lost 6 bases and 0 bases, there was a span of 14 bases. The germline CDR1 and CDR2 sequences are MNHNS and SASEGT. The CDR3 is 15 residues long. The DNA for the CDR3 is TGTGCCAGCAGGTCTGGACATCGGTACCAAGAGACCCAGTACTTC. This encodes CASRSGHRYQETQYF.

This sequence joins TRBV6-5 and TRBJ2-7, with 11 bases that match TRBD2. V lost 4 bases, J lost 2 bases, and 4 bases stayed unmatched. Germline V gives CDR1 MNHEY, CDR2 SVGAGI. The CDR3 has 15 residues. CDR3 amino acids: CASSLAGGRPYEQYF. In nucleotides, the CDR3 is TGTGCCAGCAGTTTAGCGGGAGGGAGGCCCTACGAGCAGTACTTC.

The rearrangement links TRBV27 to TRBJ2-7; the D gene is possibly TRBD2 (6 bases). Trimming removed 3 bases at V and 4 bases at J, with 16 bases between. The CDR3 length is 15 residues. Germline V CDR1 and CDR2: MNHEY, SMNVEV (reference sequence). The CDR3 DNA is TGTGCCAGCAGTTTGAAGTCGGGAGAAGGTTACGAGCAGTACTTC. Protein sequence: CASSLKSGEGYEQYF.

The chain uses TRBV28 and TRBJ2-7, with D perhaps matching TRBD1 or TRBD2 (6 bases each). The CDR3 is 12 residues long. The germline V and J ends were trimmed by 7 bases and 4 bases, with 11 bases remaining between them. Germline V gene data show CDR1 as MDHEN and CDR2 as SYDVKM. The CDR3: CASMGGLYEQYF. The CDR3 DNA sequence: TGTGCCAGCATGGGGGGCCTTTACGAGCAGTACTTC.

In nucleotides, the CDR3 is TGTGCCAGCAGCCCGTCCCCGGGACTAGCGGGAAGCGAGACCCAGTACTTC. Its translation: CASSPSPGLAGSETQYF. The chain carries TRBV28 and TRBJ2-5; 13 bases line up with TRBD2. The CDR3 extends over 17 amino acids. V gave up 6 bases and J gave up 5 bases; unmatched junction bases: 12. CDR1 MDHEN and CDR2 SYDVKM come from the germline V gene.

This clonotype has ten or more counts. The V gene is TRBV10-1, the J gene TRBJ2-2, with a weak D call TRBD2 (7 bases). The CDR3 spans 16 residues. The V and J ends lost 4 bases and 5 bases respectively, with 17 bases between them. From germline, CDR1 is WNHNN and CDR2 SYGVQD (reference sequence). The CDR3 DNA reads as TGCGCCAGCAGTGCCTCCCGGGGGGCGCTGACCGGGGAGCTGTTTTTT. Amino acid sequence: CASSASRGALTGELFF.

This clonotype was seen ten or more times. The V and J genes are TRBV29-1 and TRBJ2-7, with TRBD1 identical over 11 bases. CDR3 length: 13 residues. The ends lost 7 bases at V and 7 bases at J; junction bases unmatched: 9. Germline V gene data show CDR1 as SQVTM and CDR2 as ANQGSEA. In DNA, the CDR3 is TGCAGCGCCAGTGGACAGGGGGCGGGTGAGCAGTACTTC. Encoded protein: CSASGQGAGEQYF.

This clonotype was found many times. The chain joins TRBV12-3 or TRBV12-4 to TRBJ2-5; D may match TRBD1 or TRBD2 (6 bases each). The CDR3 length is 14 residues. Trimming stripped 7 bases from V and 5 bases from J, with 17 bases between. The CDR3 region is CASTSEGGRETQYF. CDR3 sequence (DNA): TGTGCCAGCACTTCGGAGGGGGGCCGGGAGACCCAGTACTTC.

This clonotype was seen at least ten times. The rearrangement uses TRBV10-3 and TRBJ1-3; D remains unclear. V lost 7 bases, J lost 1 base, and 5 bases lay in between. CDR3 length: 12 amino acids. Germline lookup yields CDR1 ENHRY and CDR2 SYGVKD. CDR3 residues: CAIKGSGNTIYF. CDR3 DNA: TGTGCCATCAAAGGGTCTGGAAACACCATATATTTT.

The chain has TRBV3-1 and TRBJ2-7, with 9 bases fitting TRBD1. This CDR3 is built from 16 residues. After removal of 1 base from V and 0 bases from J, the junction contained 4 bases not matched to a gene. Germline V gene sequence: CDR1 LGHDT, CDR2 YNNKEL (reference sequence). DNA for the CDR3: TGTGCCAGCAGCCAAGGAACAGGGGGCGCCTCCTACGAGCAGTACTTC. This encodes CASSQGTGGASYEQYF.

The genes are TRBV9 and TRBJ2-7; 10 nucleotides agree with TRBD2. The germline gives CDR1 SGDLS, CDR2 YYNGEE. The V segment lost 2 bases and the J segment 1 base; nucleotides outside the gene matches: 3. The CDR3 consists of 15 residues. The CDR3 bases are TGTGCCAGCAGCGTCACTAGCGGGGCTTCCTACGAGCAGTACTTC. Translating gives CASSVTSGASYEQYF. The full variable domain, in which reference TRBV9 and TRBJ2-7 provide the parts outside the CDR3, is DSGVTQTPKHLITATGQRVTLRCSPRSGDLSVYWYQQSLDQGLQFLIQYYNGEERAKGNILERFSAQQFPDLHSELNLSSLELGDSALYFCASSVTSGASYEQYFGPGTRLTVT.

This clonotype was seen many times. V usage is TRBV10-3 and J usage is TRBJ1-5; D is possibly TRBD1 (5 bases). The CDR3 covers 12 residues. Germline CDR1 is ENHRY and CDR2 is SYGVKD. V dropped 3 bases and J dropped 11 bases, with 11 bases sitting between them. The CDR3 DNA reads as TGTGCCATCAGTGACAGGCGAGGGGCCCAGCATTTT. Its protein product is CAISDRRGAQHF.

This rearrangement joins TRBV5-5 to TRBJ1-3; D is unresolved. Per the germline V gene, CDR1 is SGHKS and CDR2 is YYEKEE (reference sequence). CDR3 length equals 15 residues. The V end was cut by 2 bases, the J end by 0 bases, with 9 bases between. CDR3 sequence reads: CASSFEGFSGNTIYF. The CDR3 bases are TGTGCCAGCAGCTTCGAAGGTTTCTCTGGAAACACCATATATTTT.

This chain joins TRBV6-5 and TRBJ2-3; D perhaps matches TRBD2 (6 bases). The CDR3 has 15 residues. Germline loops: CDR1 MNHEY, CDR2 SVGAGI. V was trimmed by 4 bases and J by 5 bases, leaving 16 bases between them. The CDR3, as DNA: TGTGCCAGCAGTTCGGGACTCCAAAATAAAGATACGCAGTATTTT. This sequence encodes CASSSGLQNKDTQYF.

This clonotype came up a few times. The chain has TRBV30 and TRBJ1-1; D is unclear. Looked up from germline, CDR1 is GTSNPN and CDR2 is SVGIG (reference sequence). Trimming took off 0 bases at V and 6 bases at J, with 8 bases between the two ends. The CDR3 is 12 amino acids. The CDR3 bases are TGTGCCTGGAGTGTCGGCGGGGCTGAAGCTTTCTTT. Protein: CAWSVGGAEAFF.

The sample holds many counts of this clonotype. This rearrangement joins TRBV29-1 to TRBJ1-2; TRBD1 agrees at 8 bases. The germline V gene has CDR1 SQVTM and CDR2 ANQGSEA. V was pared by 4 bases and J by 8 bases, with 0 bases of the junction left unmatched. This CDR3 comprises 10 residues. The CDR3 protein is CSVAGGGYTF. As DNA, the CDR3 is TGCAGCGTTGCAGGGGGCGGCTACACCTTC.

The V and J genes are TRBV7-2 and TRBJ2-7; 9 positions agree with TRBD1. Germline trimming cut 5 bases from V and 4 bases from J; bases unmatched to any gene: 3. Germline V gene data show CDR1 as SGHTA and CDR2 as FQGNSA. The CDR3 has 13 amino acids. The DNA for the CDR3 is TGTGCCAGCAGCCAAGGGACAGGGTACGAGCAGTACTTC. This gives the protein CASSQGTGYEQYF.

This clonotype was counted many times. The rearrangement uses TRBV12-3 or TRBV12-4 and TRBJ1-1; TRBD1 is a possible D gene (6 bases). Trimming took off 10 bases at V and 7 bases at J, with 19 bases between the two ends. The CDR3 covers 13 residues. The CDR3 loop is CAIGRPGHVEAFF. CDR3 bases: TGTGCCATCGGCCGACCGGGACACGTTGAAGCTTTCTTT.

This clonotype was counted ten times or more. The chain joins TRBV7-9 to TRBJ1-2; D ambiguous. Germline assignment: CDR1 SEHNR and CDR2 FQNEAQ (reference sequence). This CDR3 is built from 12 residues. V was trimmed by 5 bases and J by 9 bases, leaving 13 bases between them. CDR3 region: CASSLLRTSYTF. In DNA, the CDR3 is TGTGCCAGCAGCCTACTTCGGACCAGCTACACCTTC.

In this sample, this clonotype turned up many times. The V and J genes are TRBV29-1 and TRBJ1-1; no clear D gene. The germline V gene has CDR1 SQVTM and CDR2 ANQGSEA. This CDR3 comprises 12 residues. V was cut by 4 bases and J by 4 bases, with 10 bases left in between. This CDR3 reads CSVVKGVTEAFF. DNA of the CDR3: TGCAGCGTTGTAAAGGGAGTCACTGAAGCTTTCTTT. The variable domain in full, completed from reference TRBV29-1 and TRBJ1-1, reads SAVISQKPSRDICQRGTSLTIQCQVDSQVTMMFWYRQQPGQSLTLIATANQGSEATYESGFVIDKFPISRPNLTFSTLTVSNMSPEDSSIYLCSVVKGVTEAFFGQGTRLTVV.

This clonotype was seen many times. The chain recombines TRBV5-1 with TRBJ2-7; D is unresolved. With 3 bases removed from V and 4 bases from J, the gap between germline ends came to 11 bases. Germline V lookup: CDR1 SGHRS, CDR2 YFSETQ. The CDR3 is made up of 13 amino acids. The CDR3 reads CASSYSGVYEQYF. The CDR3 DNA reads as TGCGCCAGCAGCTACTCCGGAGTTTACGAGCAGTACTTC.

This clonotype was seen ten or more times. This chain connects TRBV20-1 to TRBJ2-7, with no clear D. Germline values: CDR1 DFQATT, CDR2 SNEGSKA (reference sequence). This CDR3 has 14 amino acids. V lost 0 bases to trimming and J lost 6 bases, with 15 bases between them. CDR3 sequence reads: CSARESRRISEQYF. The CDR3 region has the DNA TGCAGTGCTAGAGAGTCGAGGCGGATTTCCGAGCAGTACTTC.

The chain employs TRBV5-1 and TRBJ2-7; 10 bases agree with TRBD1. CDR3 length: 12 residues. Germline loops: CDR1 SGHRS, CDR2 YFSETQ. With V trimmed by 4 bases and J by 9 bases, 4 bases remained unmatched. CDR3 bases: TGCGCCAGCAGCGCGACAGGGGGCGTGCAGTACTTC. Translation: CASSATGGVQYF.

This clonotype has at least ten counts. The chain is built from TRBV2 and TRBJ2-5; D remains ambiguous. The CDR3 spans 12 residues. Trimming pared 7 bases from V and 2 bases from J, leaving 8 bases between. Germline CDR1 is SNHLY and CDR2 is FYNNEI. DNA of the CDR3: TGTGCCAGCATCCCACTACAAGAGACCCAGTACTTC. Translation gives CASIPLQETQYF. Complete variable domain (other parts from reference TRBV2 and TRBJ2-5): EPEVTQTPSHQVTQMGQEVILRCVPISNHLYFYWYRQILGQKVEFLVSFYNNEISEKSEIFDDQFSVERPDGSNFTLKIRSTKLEDSAMYFCASIPLQETQYFGPGTRLLVL.

This clonotype has a count of ten or more. V and J are TRBV10-3 and TRBJ1-1, with a tentative D call TRBD1 (6 bases). Trimming left V 2 bases short and J 4 bases short, with 14 bases between. Germline V gene data show CDR1 as ENHRY and CDR2 as SYGVKD. The CDR3 contains 15 residues. CDR3 loop: CAISEPRTVGTEAFF. CDR3 DNA sequence: TGTGCCATCAGTGAGCCCCGGACAGTGGGCACTGAAGCTTTCTTT.

This clonotype was seen repeatedly, ten times or more. J is TRBJ2-7 and V is TRBV15; TRBD2 matches at 8 bases. Germline loops: CDR1 LNHNV, CDR2 YYDKDF (reference sequence). The J segment lost 1 base and the V segment lost 0 bases, leaving 17 bases of the junction unmatched. The CDR3 has 20 residues. The DNA of the CDR3 is TGTGCCACCAGCAGAGATAGTCATCAGGGGACCACGGGAGGGTCCTACGAGCAGTACTTC. It codes for CATSRDSHQGTTGGSYEQYF.

In nucleotides, the CDR3 is TGTGCCTGGGGGACATCGGGCGGAGAGACCCAGTACTTC. Translated, it gives CAWGTSGGETQYF. J is TRBJ2-5 and V is TRBV30; D is possibly TRBD1 (6 bases). CDR3 size: 13 residues. CDR1 and CDR2 (germline): GTSNPN, SVGIG (reference sequence). V was trimmed by 5 bases and J by 4 bases, leaving 14 bases between them.

This clonotype has at least ten counts. The V and J genes are TRBV28 and TRBJ2-5; 8 bases are a match to TRBD1. V shed 1 base, J shed 5 bases, and the junction held 6 bases outside the gene matches. CDR3 size: 15 residues. CDR1 and CDR2 from the germline V gene are MDHEN and SYDVKM. This chain's CDR3 is CASSLSQGAVETQYF. The CDR3 nucleotides are TGTGCCAGCAGTTTATCCCAGGGGGCAGTGGAGACCCAGTACTTC.

The rearrangement uses TRBV12-3 or TRBV12-4 and TRBJ2-1; 8 positions match TRBD1. The CDR3 is 15 residues long. With 6 bases clipped from V and 6 bases from J, the junction kept 10 bases outside the gene matches. CDR3: CASRSQGARSNEQFF. The CDR3, as DNA: TGTGCCAGCAGGTCCCAGGGGGCGCGCAGCAATGAGCAGTTCTTC.